The next 13 T cell receptor beta chains were all read from a single sample in a study of OX40 agonist ivuxolimab in advanced cancers. Some clones are missing from TCRdb's copy, which holds only in-frame ones; the method was immunoSEQ multiplex PCR. The top ten clones hold 12% of a sample with more than 50,000 clones, roughly 89% of them seen once. The sample in question was CD4+ or CD8+ T cells sorted from blood, obtained in a trial of the OX40 agonist ivuxolimab. The source of these receptors is an adult with an advanced solid tumor such as melanoma, head and neck, liver or kidney cancer.

The chain uses TRBV15 and TRBJ2-5; 7 bases align to TRBD1. The length of the CDR3 is 15 residues. The germline gives CDR1 LNHNV, CDR2 YYDKDF (reference sequence). V lost 0 bases and J lost 2; bases outside the gene matches: 3. The CDR3 coding sequence is TGTGCCACCAGCAGAGATAGGGGGCTGCAAGAGACCCAGTACTTC. Translation: CATSRDRGLQETQYF. The complete variable domain, with remaining parts taken from reference TRBV15 and TRBJ2-5, reads DAMVIQNPRYQVTQFGKPVTLSCSQTLNHNVMYWYQQKSSQAPKLLFHYYDKDFNNEADTPDNFQSRRPNTSFCFLDIRSPGLGDTAMYLCATSRDRGLQETQYFGPGTRLLVL.

The V gene is TRBV2, the J gene TRBJ2-3, with 11 bases fitting TRBD2. The V gene end was trimmed by 4 bases and the J gene end by 4 bases; junction bases not matched to a gene: 4. Germline loops: CDR1 SNHLY, CDR2 FYNNEI. The CDR3 sequence is 15 residues long. DNA of the CDR3: TGTGCCAGCAGTGCTAGCGGGGGGTTCTCAGATACGCAGTATTTT. Translation gives CASSASGGFSDTQYF.

This chain uses TRBV27 with TRBJ2-7; the D gene is possibly TRBD1 (6 bases). The germline CDR1 and CDR2 sequences are MNHEY and SMNVEV (reference sequence). V lost 3 bases to trimming and J lost 5 bases, with 11 bases between them. The CDR3 consists of 13 residues. This chain's CDR3 is CASSFDRRDEQYF. CDR3 DNA sequence: TGTGCCAGCAGTTTTGACAGGCGGGACGAGCAGTACTTC.

The chain joins TRBV18 to TRBJ1-4; 10 bases align to TRBD1. With V trimmed by 3 bases and J by 8 bases, 3 bases remained unmatched. The CDR3 has 14 residues. In germline, CDR1 is KGHSH, CDR2 LQKENI. CDR3 in amino acids: CASSPGTGAEKLFF. The CDR3 DNA reads as TGTGCCAGCTCACCGGGGACAGGGGCCGAAAAACTGTTTTTT.

Sample share makes this clone medium-sized. The rearrangement joins TRBV27 to TRBJ1-1; 9 nucleotides line up with TRBD1. This CDR3 is 16 amino acids long. Germline V gene lookup returns CDR1 MNHEY and CDR2 SMNVEV (reference sequence). V lost 5 bases and J lost 4; bases outside the gene matches: 11. The CDR3 coding sequence is TGTGCCAGCAGTGTCGGGACAGGGTTTCCTTTCACTGAAGCTTTCTTT. It encodes CASSVGTGFPFTEAFF.

This chain uses TRBV30 with TRBJ1-5; D is perhaps TRBD1 (5 bases). Germline loops: CDR1 GTSNPN, CDR2 SVGIG (reference sequence). The CDR3 loop spans 14 amino acids. Between the trimmed V and J ends, which lost 0 bases and 4 bases, there was a span of 10 bases. CDR3 loop: CAWSVGQGNQPQHF. CDR3 DNA: TGTGCCTGGAGTGTAGGTCAGGGTAATCAGCCCCAGCATTTT. Looking up the rest from reference TRBV30 and TRBJ1-5 gives the full variable domain: SQTIHQWPATLVQPVGSPLSLECTVEGTSNPNLYWYRQAAGRGLQLLFYSVGIGQISSEVPQNLSASRPQDRQFILSSKKLLLSDSGFYLCAWSVGQGNQPQHFGDGTRLSIL.

V is TRBV19 and J is TRBJ2-3, with D perhaps being TRBD1 or TRBD2 (5 bases each). Germline CDR1 and CDR2: LNHDA and SQIVND (reference sequence). Deletions cut 3 bases from V and 7 bases from J, with 17 bases between. The CDR3 runs 15 residues. The CDR3 region has the DNA TGTGCCAGTAGTATTGCTAGGGACGGACGAAATACGCAGTATTTT. Its translation: CASSIARDGRNTQYF.

The chain links TRBV7-3 to TRBJ1-2; D gene unclear. This CDR3 contains 13 residues. From germline, CDR1 is SGHTA and CDR2 FQGTGA. The V end lost 0 bases, the J end lost 3 bases, and 5 bases lay between the germline ends. The CDR3 loop is CASSLTGDYGYTF. The CDR3 bases are TGTGCCAGCAGCTTAACCGGGGACTATGGCTACACCTTC.

This clone has just a few counts. The genes are TRBV9 and TRBJ2-1; D is perhaps TRBD1 or TRBD2 (6 bases each). Deletions cut 3 bases from V and 7 bases from J, with 11 bases between. In germline, CDR1 is SGDLS, CDR2 YYNGEE. The CDR3 has 13 amino acids. CDR3 sequence reads: CASSAGGQNEQFF. CDR3 sequence (DNA): TGTGCCAGCAGCGCTGGGGGGCAGAATGAGCAGTTCTTC.

The chain combines TRBV7-9 with TRBJ1-1, with 9 bases aligning to TRBD1. Germline CDR1 and CDR2: SEHNR and FQNEAQ (reference sequence). This CDR3 spans 11 amino acids. V shed 6 bases and J 12 bases; nucleotides not matched to a gene: 5. CDR3 bases: TGTGCCAGCAGTATGGACAGGGGAACTTTCTTT. It is translated as CASSMDRGTFF.

The chain combines TRBV5-1 with TRBJ2-5; 7 nucleotides match TRBD1. The CDR3 is 14 amino acids. Per the germline V gene, CDR1 is SGHRS and CDR2 is YFSETQ. The V and J ends lost 3 bases and 5 bases, in that order; junction bases with no gene match: 7. The CDR3 loop is CASSSEGGLETQYF. The CDR3 DNA follows: TGCGCCAGCAGCTCAGAAGGGGGCCTGGAGACCCAGTACTTC.

CDR3 protein: CSADFSSYNEQFF. CDR3 DNA: TGCAGCGCCGACTTTAGCTCCTACAATGAGCAGTTCTTC. The gene calls are TRBV29-1 and TRBJ2-1, with no clear D. Germline V gene data show CDR1 as SQVTM and CDR2 as ANQGSEA. V was cut by 7 bases and J by 0 bases, with 10 bases left in between. This CDR3 has 13 residues.

J is TRBJ2-6 and V is TRBV29-1; no firm D call. Per germline, CDR1 SQVTM and CDR2 ANQGSEA. The V gene lost 1 base and the J gene lost 0 bases, with 4 bases spanning the gap. The CDR3 spans 14 residues. CDR3 sequence reads: CSVEGTSGANVLTF. The CDR3 DNA reads TGCAGCGTTGAAGGTACCTCTGGGGCCAACGTCCTGACTTTC.